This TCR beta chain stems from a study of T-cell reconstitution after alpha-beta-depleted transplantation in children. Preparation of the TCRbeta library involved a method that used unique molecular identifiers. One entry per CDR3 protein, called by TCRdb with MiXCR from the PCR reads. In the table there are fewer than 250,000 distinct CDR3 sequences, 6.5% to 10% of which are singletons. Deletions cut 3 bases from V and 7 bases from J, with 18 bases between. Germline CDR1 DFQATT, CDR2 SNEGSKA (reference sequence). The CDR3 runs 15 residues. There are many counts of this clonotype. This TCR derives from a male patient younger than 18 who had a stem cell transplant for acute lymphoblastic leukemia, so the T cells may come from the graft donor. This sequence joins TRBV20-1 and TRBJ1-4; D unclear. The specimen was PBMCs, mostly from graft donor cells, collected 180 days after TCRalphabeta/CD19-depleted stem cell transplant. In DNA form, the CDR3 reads TGCAGTGCTAGTAAGCGGGCAGGCCAAAGTGAAAAACTGTTTTTT. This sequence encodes CSASKRAGQSEKLFF.